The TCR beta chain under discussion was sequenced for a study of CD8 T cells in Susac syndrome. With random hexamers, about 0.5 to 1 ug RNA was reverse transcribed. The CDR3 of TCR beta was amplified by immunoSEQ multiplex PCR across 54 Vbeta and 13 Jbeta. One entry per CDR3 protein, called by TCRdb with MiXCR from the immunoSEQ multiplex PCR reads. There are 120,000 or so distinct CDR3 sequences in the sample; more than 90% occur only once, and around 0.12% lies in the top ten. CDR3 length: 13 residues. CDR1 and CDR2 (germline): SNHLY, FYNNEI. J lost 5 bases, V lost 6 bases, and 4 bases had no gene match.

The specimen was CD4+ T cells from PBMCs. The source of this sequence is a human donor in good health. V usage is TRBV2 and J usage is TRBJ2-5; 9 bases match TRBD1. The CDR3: CASRWDREETQYF. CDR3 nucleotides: TGTGCCAGCAGGTGGGACAGGGAGGAGACCCAGTACTTC. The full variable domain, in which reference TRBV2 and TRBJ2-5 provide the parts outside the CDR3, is EPEVTQTPSHQVTQMGQEVILRCVPISNHLYFYWYRQILGQKVEFLVSFYNNEISEKSEIFDDQFSVERPDGSNFTLKIRSTKLEDSAMYFCASRWDREETQYFGPGTRLLVL.